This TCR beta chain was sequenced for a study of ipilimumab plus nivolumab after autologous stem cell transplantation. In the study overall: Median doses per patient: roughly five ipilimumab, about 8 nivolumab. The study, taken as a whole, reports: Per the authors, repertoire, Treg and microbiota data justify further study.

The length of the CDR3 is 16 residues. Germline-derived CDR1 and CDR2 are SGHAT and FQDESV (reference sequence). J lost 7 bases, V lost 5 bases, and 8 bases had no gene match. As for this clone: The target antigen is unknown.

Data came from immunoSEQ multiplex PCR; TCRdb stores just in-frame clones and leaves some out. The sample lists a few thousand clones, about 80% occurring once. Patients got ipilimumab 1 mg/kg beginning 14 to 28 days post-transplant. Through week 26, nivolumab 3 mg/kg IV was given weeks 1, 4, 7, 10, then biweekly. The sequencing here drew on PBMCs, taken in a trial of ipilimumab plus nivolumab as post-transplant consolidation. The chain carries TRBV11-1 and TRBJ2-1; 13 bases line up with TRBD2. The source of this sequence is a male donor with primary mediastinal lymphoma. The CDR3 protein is CASSPPGTSGVNEQFF. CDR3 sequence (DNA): TGTGCCAGCAGCCCCCCCGGGACTAGCGGGGTAAATGAGCAGTTCTTC.